Each of the 25 T cell receptor beta chains below was sequenced from the same sample in a study of blood T cells in healthy people across ages. A sample-barcoded 5' primer and a J-beta primer mix were used in a second PCR of roughly 7 to 11 cycles. TCRdb ran MiXCR on the 5' RACE reads and lists one entry per CDR3 protein. The profile covers 450,000 to 700,000 distinct CDR3 sequences, with approximately 27% appearing a single time and about 18% taken by the ten largest. The specimen sequenced was blood. The receptors stem from a woman in her seventies in good health.

The sample holds many counts of this clonotype. The chain has TRBV3-1 and TRBJ1-5; TRBD1 is a possible D gene (5 bases). From germline, CDR1 is LGHDT and CDR2 YNNKEL (reference sequence). Trimming shortened V by 1 base and J by 9 bases, and 16 bases separated the two germline ends. CDR3 length equals 15 residues. This CDR3 is CASSQGDGSLRPQHF. CDR3 in DNA: TGTGCCAGCAGCCAAGGGGACGGTAGCCTGAGGCCCCAGCATTTT. Looking up the rest from reference TRBV3-1 and TRBJ1-5 gives the full variable domain: DTAVSQTPKYLVTQMGNDKSIKCEQNLGHDTMYWYKQDSKKFLKIMFSYNNKELIINETVPNRFSPKSPDKAHLNLHINSLELGDSAVYFCASSQGDGSLRPQHFGDGTRLSIL.

The chain carries TRBV5-8 and TRBJ2-5; D is unclear. The CDR3 covers 15 residues. Germline CDR1 reads SGHTS; CDR2 reads YDEGEE. V lost 6 bases and J lost 3, with 18 bases in between. The CDR3 DNA sequence: TGTGCCAGCACCCTAGGAACAGTTCCGGAAGAGACCCAGTACTTC. As protein: CASTLGTVPEETQYF.

Notes on this clonotype: Since a much larger clone is just one base distant, this may be a read error. The chain uses TRBV7-9 and TRBJ1-1, with D perhaps TRBD1 (6 bases). CDR3 length: 14 residues. From germline, CDR1 is SEHNR and CDR2 FQNEAQ (reference sequence). For the CDR3, the DNA is TGTGCCAGCAGCTTGGATGCGGGGGACACTGAAGCTCTCTTT. It yields the protein CASSLDAGDTEALF.

The V gene is TRBV12-3 or TRBV12-4, the J gene TRBJ2-5, with D possibly matching TRBD1 (6 bases). V was shortened by 2 bases and J by 3 bases, with 13 bases between the two germline ends. The CDR3 contains 15 residues. Written as DNA, the CDR3 is TGTGCCAGCAGTTTATCCCAGGGGCGGGAAGAGACCCAGTACTTC. Its protein is CASSLSQGREETQYF.

The chain couples TRBV12-3 or TRBV12-4 to TRBJ2-5; D not resolved. The CDR3 loop spans 12 amino acids. Deletions cut 3 bases from V and 11 bases from J, with 13 bases between. The CDR3 DNA sequence: TGTGCCAGCAGTTTGAGTGCCCCCAAGCAGTACTTC. Its protein is CASSLSAPKQYF.

This clonotype turned up a few times. The chain is built from TRBV6-2 or TRBV6-3 and TRBJ1-2, with D hard to call. Germline values: CDR1 MNHEY, CDR2 SVGEGT. V dropped 7 bases and J dropped 8 bases, with 17 bases sitting between them. This CDR3 is built from 13 residues. The CDR3 nucleotides are TGTGCCAGCAACGAACACCTGGGAGGCGGCTACACCTTC. Translating it yields CASNEHLGGGYTF.

This clonotype was seen a handful of times. The chain combines TRBV12-3 or TRBV12-4 with TRBJ1-5, with unresolved D. The V and J ends lost 0 bases and 6 bases respectively, with 9 bases between them. The CDR3 length is 14 residues. The CDR3 bases are TGTGCCAGCAGTTTAGCGTCCGGGCGTCAGCCCCAGCATTTT. As protein: CASSLASGRQPQHF.

The V call is TRBV29-1, the J call TRBJ2-7; D is possibly TRBD2 (5 bases). Trimming took off 4 bases at V and 7 bases at J, with 14 bases between the two ends. This CDR3 is built from 12 residues. The germline CDR1 and CDR2 sequences are SQVTM and ANQGSEA. The CDR3 loop reads CSVGQRTEEQYF. CDR3 bases: TGCAGCGTTGGCCAGCGGACGGAGGAGCAGTACTTC.

V gene TRBV10-3 combines with J gene TRBJ1-1; D is unclear. The V gene lost 10 bases and the J gene lost 3 bases, with 15 bases spanning the gap. Germline V lookup: CDR1 ENHRY, CDR2 SYGVKD. This CDR3 spans 13 amino acids. The CDR3 protein is CATRTLSYTEAFF. CDR3 DNA sequence: TGTGCCACCAGGACCCTGTCGTACACTGAAGCTTTCTTT.

The chain employs TRBV20-1 and TRBJ1-2; D not certain. Trimming pared 7 bases from V and 5 bases from J, leaving 5 bases between. Germline loops: CDR1 DFQATT, CDR2 SNEGSKA (reference sequence). The CDR3 loop spans 9 amino acids. The CDR3 here is CSDGYGYTF. CDR3 nucleotides: TGCAGTGACGGGTATGGCTACACCTTC.

The chain joins TRBV29-1 to TRBJ1-1; D is unclear. The CDR3 covers 13 residues. V was pared by 4 bases and J by 1 base, with 10 bases between. Per germline, CDR1 SQVTM and CDR2 ANQGSEA. In DNA form, the CDR3 reads TGCAGCGTTGGCCGCAATCAGAACACTGAAGCTTTCTTT. Translation: CSVGRNQNTEAFF.

There are a few counts of this clonotype. The CDR3, as DNA: TGTGCCAGCAGCTCTGGACTAGCGGAACCCTGGGAGACCCAGTACTTC. As protein: CASSSGLAEPWETQYF. The chain links TRBV11-2 to TRBJ2-5, with 10 bases identical to TRBD2. Germline assignment: CDR1 SGHAT and CDR2 FQNNGV. The CDR3 runs 16 residues. Trimming cost V 4 bases and J 5 bases; bases outside gene matches: 10.

The J gene is TRBJ2-5, the V gene TRBV20-1; D is unclear. From germline, CDR1 is DFQATT and CDR2 SNEGSKA (reference sequence). The V end was cut by 3 bases, the J end by 4 bases, with 9 bases between. CDR3 length equals 12 residues. This CDR3 reads CSARSATETQYF. In DNA form, the CDR3 reads TGCAGTGCTAGGTCGGCTACAGAGACCCAGTACTTC.

As to this clonotype: Mismatch with germline at one junction end may stem from a read error. The chain carries TRBV7-2 and TRBJ1-4; the D gene is possibly TRBD1 (5 bases). Per the germline V gene, CDR1 is SGHTA and CDR2 is FQGNSA. The CDR3 has 13 residues. The CDR3 DNA follows: TGTGCCAGCAGTTTTAATCGAGGGGAAAGACTGTTTTTT. This sequence encodes CASSFNRGERLFF. Full variable domain (rest looked up from reference TRBV7-2 and TRBJ1-4): GAGVSQSPSNKVTEKGKDVELRCDPISGHTALYWYRQSLGQGLEFLIYFQGNSAPDKSGLPSDRFSAERTGGSVSTLTIQRTQQEDSAVYLCASSFNRGERLFFGSGTQLSVL.

The chain employs TRBV7-9 and TRBJ1-6, with D tentatively TRBD1 (5 bases). V dropped 2 bases and J dropped 9 bases, with 14 bases sitting between them. The CDR3 is 15 residues long. Germline CDR1 SEHNR, CDR2 FQNEAQ (reference sequence). In nucleotides, the CDR3 is TGTGCCAGCAGCTTATGTCAGGGTTTGGTTTCACCCCTCCACTTT. This sequence encodes CASSLCQGLVSPLHF.

The chain is built from TRBV24-1 and TRBJ2-1; no clear D gene. CDR1 KGHDR and CDR2 SFDVKD come from the germline V gene. V was shortened by 12 bases and J by 4 bases, with 15 bases between the two germline ends. The CDR3 sequence is 13 residues long. CDR3 bases: TGTGCCGCAGCCTGTTTAGTGTACAATGAGCAGTTCTTC. Amino acid sequence: CAAACLVYNEQFF.

This clonotype appeared many times. The chain has TRBV7-9 and TRBJ2-5; 9 nucleotides align to TRBD1. The ends lost 5 bases at V and 4 bases at J; junction bases unmatched: 5. This CDR3 is built from 14 residues. CDR1 and CDR2 from the germline V gene are SEHNR and FQNEAQ (reference sequence). The CDR3 loop reads CASSPGQGLETQYF. CDR3 nucleotide sequence: TGTGCCAGCAGCCCGGGACAGGGCTTAGAGACCCAGTACTTC.

This clonotype showed up just a few times. The chain links TRBV7-2 to TRBJ2-7, with 11 bases matching TRBD2. CDR3 length equals 14 residues. The germline V gene encodes CDR1 SGHTA and CDR2 FQGNSA. The V and J ends lost 3 bases and 7 bases, in that order; junction bases with no gene match: 5. CDR3 sequence reads: CASSLTSGAREQYF. As DNA, the CDR3 is TGTGCCAGCAGCTTGACTAGCGGGGCAAGAGAGCAGTACTTC.

The V call is TRBV11-2, the J call TRBJ1-6, with D possibly matching TRBD1 (6 bases). The germline gives CDR1 SGHAT, CDR2 FQNNGV. The germline V and J ends were trimmed by 5 bases and 7 bases, with 15 bases remaining between them. The CDR3 contains 15 residues. DNA for the CDR3: TGTGCCAGCAGCGTTCAGACAGGAGTAAATTCACCCCTCCACTTT. It translates to CASSVQTGVNSPLHF.

J is TRBJ2-7 and V is TRBV7-9, with D possibly matching TRBD2 (6 bases). Germline V CDR1 and CDR2: SEHNR, FQNEAQ (reference sequence). The CDR3 is 16 residues long. Trimming left V 4 bases short and J 3 bases short, with 19 bases between. The CDR3 region is CASSSHMGTVNYEQYF. The CDR3 nucleotides read TGTGCCAGCAGCTCCCATATGGGGACTGTTAACTACGAGCAGTACTTC.

CDR3 bases: TGTGCCAGCAGCCCGGTAGGGGGGCGGGGCACAGATACGCAGTATTTT. As protein: CASSPVGGRGTDTQYF. The genes are TRBV14 and TRBJ2-3; D may correspond to TRBD1 or TRBD2 (6 bases each). Trimming took off 4 bases at V and 1 base at J, with 15 bases between the two ends. The germline V gene encodes CDR1 SGHDN and CDR2 FVKESK. This CDR3 spans 16 amino acids.

The chain carries TRBV6-6 and TRBJ2-4; 10 positions agree with TRBD1. CDR1 is MNHNY and CDR2 is SVGAGI in the germline V gene (reference sequence). Trimming took 2 bases from V and 0 from J; bases not matched to a gene: 4. The length of the CDR3 is 17 residues. CDR3 sequence reads: CASSYPWDRGAKNIQYF. CDR3 DNA sequence: TGTGCCAGCAGTTACCCGTGGGACAGGGGAGCCAAAAACATTCAGTACTTC.

This clonotype was seen a few times. The CDR3 bases are TGTGCCAGCAGCTTAGGACAGGGGGCTGGGCAGTACTTC. The encoded protein is CASSLGQGAGQYF. The chain is built from TRBV11-2 and TRBJ2-7, with 10 nucleotides matching TRBD1. The CDR3 runs to 13 residues. CDR1 is SGHAT, CDR2 FQNNGV, per germline. V lost 1 base, J lost 9 bases, and 3 bases stayed unmatched.

This sequence joins TRBV20-1 and TRBJ1-4; D is possibly TRBD1 (5 bases). The CDR3 has 15 amino acids. Germline V gene sequence: CDR1 DFQATT, CDR2 SNEGSKA (reference sequence). V was trimmed by 3 bases and J by 0 bases, leaving 11 bases between them. CDR3 sequence reads: CSASDSHATNEKLFF. In nucleotides, the CDR3 is TGCAGTGCTAGCGACAGTCACGCAACTAATGAAAAACTGTTTTTT.

This chain joins TRBV30 and TRBJ2-7, with no clear D. The V gene lost 0 bases and the J gene lost 3 bases, with 12 bases spanning the gap. The CDR3 is 14 amino acids. Germline CDR1 GTSNPN, CDR2 SVGIG (reference sequence). CDR3 protein: CAWSVMGHGYEQYF. The CDR3 nucleotides read TGTGCCTGGAGTGTAATGGGTCACGGCTACGAGCAGTACTTC.